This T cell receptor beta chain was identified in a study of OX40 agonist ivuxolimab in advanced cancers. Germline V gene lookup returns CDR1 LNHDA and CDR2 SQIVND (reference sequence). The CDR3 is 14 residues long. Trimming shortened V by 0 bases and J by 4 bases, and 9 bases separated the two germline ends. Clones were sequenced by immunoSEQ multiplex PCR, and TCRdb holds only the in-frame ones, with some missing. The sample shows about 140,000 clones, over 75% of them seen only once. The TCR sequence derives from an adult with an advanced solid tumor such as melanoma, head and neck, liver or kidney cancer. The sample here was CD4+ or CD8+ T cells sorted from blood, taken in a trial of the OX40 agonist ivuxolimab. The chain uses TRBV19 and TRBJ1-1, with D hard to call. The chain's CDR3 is CASSIDLRSTEAFF. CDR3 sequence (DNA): TGTGCCAGTAGTATAGACCTTAGGAGCACTGAAGCTTTCTTT.